This T cell receptor (beta chain) is from a study of T cells in Graves' hyperthyroidism and ophthalmopathy. As concerns this clonotype: The antigen remains unidentified. A read error may be the cause here, since a much bigger clone is one base away.

General study results and limits: Clonotypes that were expanded in thyroid above 0.001 mostly appeared in blood too. Researchers report that a 13 V-J model separated ophthalmopathy from stable hyperthyroidism.

This CDR3 is 12 amino acids long. Germline-derived CDR1 and CDR2 are LNHNV and YYDKDF (reference sequence). It was RNA transcripts that yielded the amplified TCR beta CDR3 regions. First-round RT-PCR with HTBI primers amplified the TCR CDR3 region. Each CDR3 protein is one row after TCRdb ran MiXCR on the multiplex PCR reads. The sample has 550,000 to 600,000 distinct CDR3 sequences; around 14% are singletons. The cohort's ophthalmopathy patients, a group with duration under 3 months, had a Clinical Activity Score of at least 3 and a NOSPECS grade of at least 4. Clinical symptoms, serum thyroxine, TRAb, thyroid ultrasound and orbital computed tomography informed diagnoses.

The clonotype was recovered from a woman aged 18-30 years with Graves' ophthalmopathy. Sequencing was performed on blood. The chain couples TRBV15 to TRBJ2-1, with D unresolved. CDR3 sequence reads: CATSSSCNEQFF. The CDR3 nucleotides read TGTGCCACCAGCAGTTCCTGCAATGAGCAGTTCTTC.